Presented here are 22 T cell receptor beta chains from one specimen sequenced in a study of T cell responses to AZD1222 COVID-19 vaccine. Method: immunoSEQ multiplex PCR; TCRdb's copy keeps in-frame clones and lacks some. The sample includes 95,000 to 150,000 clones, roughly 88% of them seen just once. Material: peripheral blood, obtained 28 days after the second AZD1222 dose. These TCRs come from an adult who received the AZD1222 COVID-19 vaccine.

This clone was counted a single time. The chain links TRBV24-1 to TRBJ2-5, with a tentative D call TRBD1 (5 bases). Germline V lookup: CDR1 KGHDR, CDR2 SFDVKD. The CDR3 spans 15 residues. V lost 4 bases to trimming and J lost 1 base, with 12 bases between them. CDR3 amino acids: CATSDTLRGQETQYF. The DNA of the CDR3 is TGTGCCACCAGTGACACCTTAAGGGGCCAAGAGACCCAGTACTTC.

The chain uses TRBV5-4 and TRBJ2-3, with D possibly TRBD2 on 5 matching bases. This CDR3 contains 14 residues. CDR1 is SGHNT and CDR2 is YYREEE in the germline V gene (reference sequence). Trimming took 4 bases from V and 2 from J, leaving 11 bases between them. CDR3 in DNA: TGTGCCAGCAGCCAGGACTCTTCCACAGATACGCAGTATTTT. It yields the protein CASSQDSSTDTQYF.

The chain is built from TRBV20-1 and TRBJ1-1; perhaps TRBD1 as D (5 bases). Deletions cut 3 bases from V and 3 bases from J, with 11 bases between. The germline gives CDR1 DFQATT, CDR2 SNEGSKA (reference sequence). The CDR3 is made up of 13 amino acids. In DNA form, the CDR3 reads TGCAGTGCTAGTTCCGGGACCGACACTGAAGCTTTCTTT. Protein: CSASSGTDTEAFF.

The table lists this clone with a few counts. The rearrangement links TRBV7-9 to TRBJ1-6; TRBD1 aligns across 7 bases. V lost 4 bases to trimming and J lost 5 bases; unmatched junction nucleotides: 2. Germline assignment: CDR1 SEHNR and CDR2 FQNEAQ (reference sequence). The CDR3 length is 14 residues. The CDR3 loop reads CASSYTGDNSPLHF. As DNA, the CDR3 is TGTGCCAGCAGCTACACAGGGGATAATTCACCCCTCCACTTT.

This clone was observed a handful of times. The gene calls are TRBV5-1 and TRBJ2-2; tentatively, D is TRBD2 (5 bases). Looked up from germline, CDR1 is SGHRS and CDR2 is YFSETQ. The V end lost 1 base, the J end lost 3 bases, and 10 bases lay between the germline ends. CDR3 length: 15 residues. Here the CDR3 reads CASSLWQEDTGELFF. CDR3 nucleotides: TGCGCCAGCAGCTTGTGGCAGGAGGACACCGGGGAGCTGTTTTTT.

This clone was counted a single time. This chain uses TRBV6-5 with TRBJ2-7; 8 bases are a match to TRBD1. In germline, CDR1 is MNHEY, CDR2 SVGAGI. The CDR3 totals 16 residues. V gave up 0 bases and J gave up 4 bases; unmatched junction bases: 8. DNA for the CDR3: TGTGCCAGCAGTTACTCTACGGGACAGGTCCATTACGAGCAGTACTTC. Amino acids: CASSYSTGQVHYEQYF.

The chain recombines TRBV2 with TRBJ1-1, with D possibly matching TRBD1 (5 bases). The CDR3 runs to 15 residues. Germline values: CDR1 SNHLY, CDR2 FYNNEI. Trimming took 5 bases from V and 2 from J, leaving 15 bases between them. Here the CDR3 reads CASSLWRGVNTEAFF. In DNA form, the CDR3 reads TGTGCCAGCAGTCTCTGGAGGGGTGTTAACACTGAAGCTTTCTTT.

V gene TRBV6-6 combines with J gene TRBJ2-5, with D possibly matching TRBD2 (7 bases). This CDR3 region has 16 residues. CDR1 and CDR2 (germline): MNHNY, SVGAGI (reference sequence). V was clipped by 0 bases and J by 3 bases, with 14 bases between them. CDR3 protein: CASSYSILGGEETQYF. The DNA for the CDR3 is TGTGCCAGCAGTTACTCGATTCTAGGGGGGGAAGAGACCCAGTACTTC.

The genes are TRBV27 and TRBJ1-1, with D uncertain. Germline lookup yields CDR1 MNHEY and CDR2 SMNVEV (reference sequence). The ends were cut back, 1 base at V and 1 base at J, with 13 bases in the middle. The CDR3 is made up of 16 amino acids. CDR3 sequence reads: CASSLWGHGGNTEAFF. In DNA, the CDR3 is TGTGCCAGCAGTTTATGGGGTCACGGCGGGAACACTGAAGCTTTCTTT.

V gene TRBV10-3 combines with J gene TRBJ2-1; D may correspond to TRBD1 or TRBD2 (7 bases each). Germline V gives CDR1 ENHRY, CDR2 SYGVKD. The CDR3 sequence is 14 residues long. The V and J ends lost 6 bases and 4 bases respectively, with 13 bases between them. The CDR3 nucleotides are TGTGCCATCAGCCAGGGGGAGGGTTACAATGAGCAGTTCTTC. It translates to CAISQGEGYNEQFF.

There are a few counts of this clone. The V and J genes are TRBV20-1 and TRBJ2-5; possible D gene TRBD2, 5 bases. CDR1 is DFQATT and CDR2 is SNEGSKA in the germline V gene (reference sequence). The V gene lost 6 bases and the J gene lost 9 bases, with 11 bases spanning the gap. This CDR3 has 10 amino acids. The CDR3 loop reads CSAPRGPQYF. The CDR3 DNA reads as TGCAGTGCCCCCAGAGGGCCCCAGTACTTC.

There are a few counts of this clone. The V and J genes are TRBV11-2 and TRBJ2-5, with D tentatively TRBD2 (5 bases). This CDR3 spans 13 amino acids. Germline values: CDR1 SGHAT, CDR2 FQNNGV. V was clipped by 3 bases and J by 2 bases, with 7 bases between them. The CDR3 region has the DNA TGTGCCAGCAGCTTCAGCGGACAAGAGACCCAGTACTTC. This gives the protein CASSFSGQETQYF.

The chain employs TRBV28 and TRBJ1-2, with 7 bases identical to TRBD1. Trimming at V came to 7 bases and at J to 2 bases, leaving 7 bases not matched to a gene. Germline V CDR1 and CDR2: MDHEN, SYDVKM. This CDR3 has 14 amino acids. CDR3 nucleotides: TGTGCCAGCATCAGGGGGGGGATCAACTATGGCTACACCTTC. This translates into CASIRGGINYGYTF.

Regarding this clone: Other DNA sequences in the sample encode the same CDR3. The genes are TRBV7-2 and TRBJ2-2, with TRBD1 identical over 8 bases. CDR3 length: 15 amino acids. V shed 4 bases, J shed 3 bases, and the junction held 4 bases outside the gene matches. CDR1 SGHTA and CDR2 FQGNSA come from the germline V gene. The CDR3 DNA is TGTGCCAGCAGCTCGACAGGGGTGGACACCGGGGAGCTGTTTTTT. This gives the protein CASSSTGVDTGELFF.

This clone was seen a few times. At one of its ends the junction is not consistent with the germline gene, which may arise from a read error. The DNA of the CDR3 is TGTGCTAGCAGCTTTACAGGGGGCTACGAGCAGTACTTC. It yields the protein CASSFTGGYEQYF. This rearrangement joins TRBV7-7 to TRBJ2-7, with 8 bases matching TRBD1. Per germline, CDR1 SSHAT and CDR2 FNYEAQ (reference sequence). The CDR3 totals 13 residues. Full variable domain (outside the CDR3, taken from reference TRBV7-7 and TRBJ2-7): GAGVSQSPRYKVTKRGQDVTLRCDPISSHATLYWYQQALGQGPEFLTYFNYEAQPDKSGLPSDRFSAERPEGSISTLTIQRTEQRDSAMYRCASSFTGGYEQYFGPGTRLTVT.

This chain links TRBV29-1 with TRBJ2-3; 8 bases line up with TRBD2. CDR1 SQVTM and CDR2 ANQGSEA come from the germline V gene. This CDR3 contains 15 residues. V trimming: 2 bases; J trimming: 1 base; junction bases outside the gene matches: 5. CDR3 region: CSVELAGRGTDTQYF. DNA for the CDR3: TGCAGCGTTGAATTAGCGGGGAGGGGCACAGATACGCAGTATTTT.

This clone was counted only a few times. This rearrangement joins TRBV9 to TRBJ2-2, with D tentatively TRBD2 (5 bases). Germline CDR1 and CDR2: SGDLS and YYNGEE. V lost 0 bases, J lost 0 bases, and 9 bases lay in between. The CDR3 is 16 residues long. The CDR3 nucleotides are TGTGCCAGCAGCGTAGCGGACTCCTCGAACACCGGGGAGCTGTTTTTT. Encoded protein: CASSVADSSNTGELFF.

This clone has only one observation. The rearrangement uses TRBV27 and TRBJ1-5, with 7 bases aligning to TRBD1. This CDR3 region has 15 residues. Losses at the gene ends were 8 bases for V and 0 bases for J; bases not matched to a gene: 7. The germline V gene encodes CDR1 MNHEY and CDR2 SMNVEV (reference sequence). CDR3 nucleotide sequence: TGTGCCAGCCAAACACAGGGGTATAGCAATCAGCCCCAGCATTTT. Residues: CASQTQGYSNQPQHF.

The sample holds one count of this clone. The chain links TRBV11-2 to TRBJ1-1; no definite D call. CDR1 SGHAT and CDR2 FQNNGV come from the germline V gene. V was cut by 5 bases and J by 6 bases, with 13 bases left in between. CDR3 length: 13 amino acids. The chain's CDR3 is CASSPPLGPEAFF. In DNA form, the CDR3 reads TGTGCCAGCAGCCCTCCCCTGGGCCCTGAAGCTTTCTTT.

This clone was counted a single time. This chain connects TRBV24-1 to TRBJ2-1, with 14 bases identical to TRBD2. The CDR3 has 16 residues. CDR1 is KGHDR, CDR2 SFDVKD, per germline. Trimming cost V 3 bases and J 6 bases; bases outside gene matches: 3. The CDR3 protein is CATSDLTSGGANEQFF. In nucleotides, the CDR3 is TGTGCCACCAGTGATCTGACTAGCGGGGGGGCCAATGAGCAGTTCTTC.

The CDR3 sequence: CASSTGMNTEAFF. For the CDR3, the DNA is TGTGCCAGTAGTACGGGGATGAACACTGAAGCTTTCTTT. The rearrangement uses TRBV19 and TRBJ1-1, with D uncertain. Germline-derived CDR1 and CDR2 are LNHDA and SQIVND (reference sequence). Between the trimmed V and J ends, which lost 4 bases and 0 bases, there was a span of 6 bases. The CDR3 extends over 13 amino acids.

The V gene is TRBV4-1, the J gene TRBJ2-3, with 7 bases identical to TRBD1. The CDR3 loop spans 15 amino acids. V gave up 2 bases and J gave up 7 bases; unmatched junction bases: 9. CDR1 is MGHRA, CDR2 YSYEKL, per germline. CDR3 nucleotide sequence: TGCGCCAGCAGCCAATTTGTCAGGGGGATGAATACGCAGTATTTT. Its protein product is CASSQFVRGMNTQYF.